These 9 T cell receptor beta chains originate from one sample sequenced in a study of cytomegalovirus exposure and HLA in healthy donors. The PCR employed 60 Vbeta primers together with 13 Jbeta primers. Sequencing used immunoSEQ multiplex PCR; TCRdb keeps in-frame clones, though not all of them. The repertoire includes roughly 130,000 clones, around three quarters of them detected once, and approximately 1.7% sits in the top ten. Sequencing used PBMCs. All receptors come from a woman aged 45-65 years in good health and CMV-seronegative.

The chain recombines TRBV28 with TRBJ1-2; D gene unclear. Germline V lookup: CDR1 MDHEN, CDR2 SYDVKM. Trimming left V 2 bases short and J 4 bases short, with 5 bases between. This CDR3 spans 12 amino acids. CDR3 in DNA: TGTGCCAGCAGTTTAGACTTCTATGGCTACACCTTC. Its translation is CASSLDFYGYTF.

V gene TRBV6-5 combines with J gene TRBJ1-5; D is unclear. The CDR3 has 13 residues. V was cut by 5 bases and J by 9 bases, with 14 bases left in between. Looked up from germline, CDR1 is MNHEY and CDR2 is SVGAGI. CDR3 in amino acids: CASSLAFNRPQHF. In nucleotides, the CDR3 is TGTGCCAGCAGTCTCGCCTTTAACAGGCCCCAGCATTTT.

The chain employs TRBV25-1 and TRBJ2-1, with 8 bases fitting TRBD2. There are 15 residues in the CDR3. Germline V gives CDR1 MGHDK, CDR2 SYGVNS. V lost 4 bases, J lost 4 bases, and 6 bases stayed unmatched. CDR3 sequence reads: CASSARTSLYNEQFF. The CDR3 coding sequence is TGTGCCAGCAGTGCGAGGACTAGCCTATACAATGAGCAGTTCTTC.

Here the CDR3 DNA reads TGTGCCAGCAGTGAAGCGGTCAGATACTATGGCTACACCTTC. It is translated as CASSEAVRYYGYTF. The rearrangement joins TRBV6-1 to TRBJ1-2; D unresolved. V was pared by 0 bases and J by 3 bases, with 8 bases between. Germline assignment: CDR1 MNHNS and CDR2 SASEGT. This CDR3 spans 14 amino acids.

The chain links TRBV28 to TRBJ1-2; D gene unclear. Germline V gene lookup returns CDR1 MDHEN and CDR2 SYDVKM. The V and J ends lost 3 bases and 7 bases respectively, with 9 bases between them. The CDR3 runs 12 residues. CDR3 residues: CASSFIGSGYTF. CDR3 coding DNA: TGTGCCAGCAGTTTCATCGGGTCTGGCTACACCTTC.

V is TRBV30 and J is TRBJ2-1; 11 bases line up with TRBD2. The J segment lost 16 bases and the V segment lost 2 bases, leaving 13 bases of the junction unmatched. The CDR3 has 14 amino acids. Germline V gene sequence: CDR1 GTSNPN, CDR2 SVGIG (reference sequence). The CDR3 nucleotides read TGTGCCTGGAGTCCGTCCGGTCAGGGACTAGCGGCTTTCTTC. Its protein product is CAWSPSGQGLAAFF.

The V call is TRBV30, the J call TRBJ2-7; D might be TRBD1 (7 bases). This CDR3 contains 12 residues. The germline V gene encodes CDR1 GTSNPN and CDR2 SVGIG (reference sequence). Trimming removed 2 bases from V and 6 bases from J, with 11 bases in between. CDR3 amino acids: CAWSPQGGEQYF. For the CDR3, the DNA is TGTGCCTGGAGTCCTCAGGGGGGCGAGCAGTACTTC.

The chain has TRBV7-2 and TRBJ1-1; no definite D call. CDR3 length: 11 residues. V lost 5 bases to trimming and J lost 6 bases, with 7 bases between them. From germline, CDR1 is SGHTA and CDR2 FQGNSA. The CDR3 region is CASSLYAEAFF. In DNA, the CDR3 is TGTGCCAGCAGCCTGTATGCTGAAGCTTTCTTT.

The chain combines TRBV28 with TRBJ2-2; D is ambiguous. Germline-derived CDR1 and CDR2 are MDHEN and SYDVKM. The CDR3 runs 13 residues. Trimming pared 5 bases from V and 5 bases from J, leaving 9 bases between. In DNA form, the CDR3 reads TGTGCCAGCAGTAACCAGCGAACCGGGGAGCTGTTTTTT. As protein: CASSNQRTGELFF.